These 19 T cell receptor beta chains came from one sample sequenced in a study of shared clonotypes between healthy human individuals. Clones were sequenced by immunoSEQ multiplex PCR, and TCRdb holds only the in-frame ones, with some missing. The table has some 1.5 million clones, more than 95% seen once; the top ten hold roughly 1.2%. Sequenced input: naive CD4+ T cells sorted from blood. The subset here: CD45RA+ positively selected. All receptors derive from a man younger than 40 in good health.

Concerning this clone: Germline is not matched at one junction end, which may reflect a read error. The chain carries TRBV5-1 and TRBJ2-3, with no clear D. Germline V gene lookup returns CDR1 SGHRS and CDR2 YFSETQ. The CDR3 is 14 residues long. CDR3 sequence reads: CVSSLAPGTDTQYF. The CDR3 DNA reads TGCGTCAGCAGCTTGGCCCCGGGCACAGATACGCAGTATTTT.

This chain connects TRBV7-2 to TRBJ2-2, with D perhaps TRBD1 or TRBD2 (5 bases each). Germline V gives CDR1 SGHTA, CDR2 FQGNSA. The CDR3 covers 18 residues. The V end was cut by 1 base, the J end by 0 bases, with 15 bases between. CDR3 in DNA: TGTGCCAGCAGCTTAGGAATCTGGGGGACGCCGAACACCGGGGAGCTGTTTTTT. Protein: CASSLGIWGTPNTGELFF.

The chain joins TRBV2 to TRBJ2-3; tentatively, D is TRBD2 (6 bases). The germline CDR1 and CDR2 sequences are SNHLY and FYNNEI. V was clipped by 6 bases and J by 2 bases, with 9 bases between them. There are 13 residues in the CDR3. CDR3 DNA sequence: TGTGCCAGCAGGCGGGACGTCACAGATACGCAGTATTTT. Amino acids: CASRRDVTDTQYF.

This clone occurred once. V usage is TRBV19 and J usage is TRBJ2-2; tentatively, D is TRBD2 (7 bases). The germline V and J ends were trimmed by 9 bases and 6 bases, with 23 bases remaining between them. CDR1 and CDR2 (germline): LNHDA, SQIVND (reference sequence). This CDR3 has 16 residues. CDR3 nucleotides: TGTGCCAGCAAGTATAGAGGGGGGGCTGAGGCCGGGGAGCTGTTTTTT. It codes for CASKYRGGAEAGELFF.

The chain joins TRBV6-1 to TRBJ2-7; TRBD1 aligns across 7 bases. Germline assignment: CDR1 MNHNS and CDR2 SASEGT. This CDR3 comprises 15 residues. V lost 7 bases and J lost 3; bases outside the gene matches: 12. CDR3 amino acids: CASIPTSGTDYEQYF. CDR3 nucleotides: TGTGCCAGCATACCAACCTCCGGGACAGACTACGAGCAGTACTTC.

The V and J genes are TRBV5-6 and TRBJ2-7; TRBD2 agrees at 9 bases. Germline-derived CDR1 and CDR2 are SGHDT and YYEEEE. The CDR3 is made up of 14 amino acids. J gave up 3 bases and V 2 bases, and 3 bases lay outside the gene matches. The CDR3 DNA is TGTGCCAGCAGCTTAGCGGGAGGTATCTACGAGCAGTACTTC. This encodes CASSLAGGIYEQYF. Combining the CDR3 with reference TRBV5-6 and TRBJ2-7 gives the whole variable domain DAGVTQSPTHLIKTRGQQVTLRCSPKSGHDTVSWYQQALGQGPQFIFQYYEEEERQRGNFPDRFSGHQFPNYSSELNVNALLLGDSALYLCASSLAGGIYEQYFGPGTRLTVT.

CDR3 residues: CASRPSGTPYEQYF. The CDR3, as DNA: TGTGCCAGCAGACCCTCCGGGACACCCTACGAGCAGTACTTC. This chain joins TRBV27 and TRBJ2-7; the D gene is possibly TRBD1 (6 bases). The length of the CDR3 is 14 residues. CDR1 is MNHEY and CDR2 is SMNVEV in the germline V gene (reference sequence). Trimming pared 6 bases from V and 2 bases from J, leaving 14 bases between.

This clone has only one observation. V is TRBV28 and J is TRBJ1-4; D gene ambiguous. Trimming pared 7 bases from V and 0 bases from J, leaving 9 bases between. CDR3 length: 14 amino acids. The V gene's germline CDR1 is MDHEN and CDR2 SYDVKM. The CDR3 DNA sequence: TGTGCCAGCAAGCAGGACCCAACTAATGAAAAACTGTTTTTT. Translation gives CASKQDPTNEKLFF. Full variable domain (rest looked up from reference TRBV28 and TRBJ1-4): DVKVTQSSRYLVKRTGEKVFLECVQDMDHENMFWYRQDPGLGLRLIYFSYDVKMKEKGDIPEGYSVSREKKERFSLILESASTNQTSMYLCASKQDPTNEKLFFGSGTQLSVL.

The V gene is TRBV5-8, the J gene TRBJ1-2, with 9 bases aligning to TRBD1. Losses at the gene ends were 4 bases for V and 3 bases for J; bases not matched to a gene: 7. The CDR3 runs 15 residues. Germline values: CDR1 SGHTS, CDR2 YDEGEE. In DNA, the CDR3 is TGTGCCAGCAGCCTCGGGACAGGGACTTACTATGGCTACACCTTC. This translates into CASSLGTGTYYGYTF.

The V gene is TRBV28, the J gene TRBJ2-5; weak D call: TRBD2 (5 bases). Trimming shortened V by 4 bases and J by 5 bases, and 17 bases separated the two germline ends. Germline CDR1 is MDHEN and CDR2 is SYDVKM. The CDR3 sequence is 15 residues long. The CDR3 DNA follows: TGTGCCAGCAGTTCCTCCCGGGGTAGTCGCGAGACCCAGTACTTC. This gives the protein CASSSSRGSRETQYF.

The chain joins TRBV2 to TRBJ2-3, with D hard to call. Germline V gene sequence: CDR1 SNHLY, CDR2 FYNNEI. V was shortened by 6 bases and J by 1 base, with 8 bases between the two germline ends. This CDR3 comprises 13 residues. The CDR3 is CASSGWGTDTQYF. Here the CDR3 DNA reads TGTGCCAGCAGCGGATGGGGCACAGATACGCAGTATTTT.

The rearrangement links TRBV29-1 to TRBJ2-3; 10 bases align to TRBD2. J lost 0 bases, V lost 2 bases, and 2 bases had no gene match. Per germline, CDR1 SQVTM and CDR2 ANQGSEA. The CDR3 contains 15 residues. The CDR3 DNA is TGCAGCGTTGAATCACTAGCGGGAAGCACAGATACGCAGTATTTT. Translated, it gives CSVESLAGSTDTQYF.

This clone came up once. The chain uses TRBV2 and TRBJ2-2, with D tentatively TRBD1 or TRBD2 (5 bases each). The CDR3 length is 14 residues. Germline loops: CDR1 SNHLY, CDR2 FYNNEI. Trimming cost V 7 bases and J 2 bases, with 11 bases left between them. CDR3 bases: TGTGCCAGCATTTTCAGGGACAACACCGGGGAGCTGTTTTTT. It codes for CASIFRDNTGELFF.

On this clone: Other DNA sequences within the sample encode an identical CDR3. The chain is built from TRBV7-9 and TRBJ2-2; D uncertain. The CDR3 sequence is 15 residues long. V lost 0 bases and J 2 bases, leaving 7 bases between the germline ends. Germline assignment: CDR1 SEHNR and CDR2 FQNEAQ (reference sequence). The CDR3 loop reads CASSLAPGNTGELFF. In nucleotides, the CDR3 is TGTGCCAGCAGCTTAGCACCGGGTAACACCGGGGAGCTGTTTTTT.

The CDR3: CASSVGGRNEKLFF. The CDR3 DNA sequence: TGTGCCAGCAGCGTAGGGGGGAGGAATGAAAAACTGTTTTTT. The V and J genes are TRBV9 and TRBJ1-4; D is perhaps TRBD1 (5 bases). Germline V gives CDR1 SGDLS, CDR2 YYNGEE. Trimming took off 0 bases at V and 5 bases at J, with 8 bases between the two ends. The CDR3 extends over 14 amino acids.

This chain uses TRBV5-1 with TRBJ1-2; tentative D call: TRBD1 (6 bases). Germline assignment: CDR1 SGHRS and CDR2 YFSETQ. V was pared by 5 bases and J by 6 bases, with 20 bases between. The CDR3 contains 15 residues. CDR3 loop: CASSTPGQGGNGYTF. The DNA of the CDR3 is TGCGCCAGCAGTACGCCGGGACAAGGGGGGAATGGCTACACCTTC. The entire variable domain, with the rest obtained from reference TRBV5-1 and TRBJ1-2, is as follows: KAGVTQTPRYLIKTRGQQVTLSCSPISGHRSVSWYQQTPGQGLQFLFEYFSETQRNKGNFPGRFSGRQFSNSRSEMNVSTLELGDSALYLCASSTPGQGGNGYTFGSGTRLTVV.

The rearrangement joins TRBV5-6 to TRBJ2-6, with D perhaps TRBD2 (6 bases). The CDR3 length is 19 residues. V gave up 4 bases and J gave up 0 bases, with 20 bases separating them. Germline CDR1 reads SGHDT; CDR2 reads YYEEEE. The CDR3 spells CASSRGAGRTSSGANVLTF. Written as DNA, the CDR3 is TGTGCCAGCAGCAGAGGCGCGGGGCGGACTTCCTCTGGGGCCAACGTCCTGACTTTC.

The V and J genes are TRBV16 and TRBJ1-5; D perhaps matches TRBD1 (6 bases). The germline CDR1 and CDR2 sequences are KGHSY and FQNENV. Deletions cut 4 bases from V and 4 bases from J, with 8 bases between. The CDR3 has 13 amino acids. The CDR3 region is CASSPDRNQPQHF. Here the CDR3 DNA reads TGTGCCAGCAGCCCCGACAGGAATCAGCCCCAGCATTTT.

The V gene is TRBV15, the J gene TRBJ2-1; no clear D. V was pared by 1 base and J by 5 bases, with 3 bases between. This CDR3 spans 12 amino acids. CDR1 is LNHNV, CDR2 YYDKDF, per germline (reference sequence). The CDR3 coding sequence is TGTGCCACCAGCAGAGGCCACAATGAGCAGTTCTTC. It translates to CATSRGHNEQFF.